These 25 T cell receptor beta chains were all obtained from the same sample, sequenced in a study of PD-L1 blockade in urothelial cancer. Here immunoSEQ multiplex PCR was the method, and the copy in TCRdb shows in-frame clones only, minus some. In the table there are over 65,000 clones, almost 90% of which are singletons. Time point of the sample: pretreatment peripheral blood. The material was PBMCs, obtained around atezolizumab (anti-PD-L1) treatment. The receptors stem from a man between 65 and 85 years old with urothelial cancer.

The chain has TRBV7-9 and TRBJ2-6; 7 nucleotides align to TRBD1. Looked up from germline, CDR1 is SEHNR and CDR2 is FQNEAQ (reference sequence). The CDR3 runs 15 residues. The V and J ends lost 5 bases and 4 bases, in that order; junction bases with no gene match: 5. CDR3: CASSDTGAGANVLTF. The CDR3 DNA sequence: TGTGCCAGCAGCGATACAGGGGCCGGGGCCAACGTCCTGACTTTC.

This clone has just a few counts. The chain employs TRBV27 and TRBJ2-5; maybe TRBD1 (5 bases). V dropped 7 bases and J dropped 2 bases, with 14 bases sitting between them. The CDR3 contains 14 residues. Germline V CDR1 and CDR2: MNHEY, SMNVEV (reference sequence). CDR3 bases: TGTGCCAGCAAGGGGCTCAGGGTTCAAGAGACCCAGTACTTC. This encodes CASKGLRVQETQYF.

V gene TRBV2 combines with J gene TRBJ2-3, with 9 bases that match TRBD2. The length of the CDR3 is 14 residues. CDR1 and CDR2 from the germline V gene are SNHLY and FYNNEI. The J segment lost 4 bases and the V segment lost 6 bases, leaving 5 bases of the junction unmatched. For the CDR3, the DNA is TGTGCCAGCAGGGCGGGAGGGATTTCAGATACGCAGTATTTT. It is translated as CASRAGGISDTQYF.

The chain joins TRBV12-5 to TRBJ2-2; D might be TRBD2 (6 bases). Germline V gene sequence: CDR1 LGHNT, CDR2 FRNRAP. The V and J ends lost 6 bases and 0 bases respectively, with 14 bases between them. The CDR3 is 16 residues long. The DNA for the CDR3 is TGTGCTAGTGGCCTGTTCCCGGGGGCGAACACCGGGGAGCTGTTTTTT. Translating gives CASGLFPGANTGELFF.

The chain combines TRBV15 with TRBJ2-7, with D perhaps matching TRBD1 (5 bases). V was shortened by 1 base and J by 0 bases, with 7 bases between the two germline ends. From germline, CDR1 is LNHNV and CDR2 YYDKDF (reference sequence). The CDR3 consists of 14 residues. In DNA, the CDR3 is TGTGCCACCAGCAGAGGAAGGGGCTCCTACGAGCAGTACTTC. As protein: CATSRGRGSYEQYF.

The sample holds one count of this clone. The chain combines TRBV5-6 with TRBJ1-3; tentative D call: TRBD1 (5 bases). V was trimmed by 3 bases and J by 3 bases, leaving 13 bases between them. This CDR3 is built from 15 residues. CDR1 and CDR2 from the germline V gene are SGHDT and YYEEEE. CDR3: CASSSGDRGGNTIYF. CDR3 nucleotide sequence: TGTGCCAGCAGCTCAGGCGACAGAGGTGGAAACACCATATATTTT.

The chain carries TRBV10-3 and TRBJ2-3; weak D call: TRBD2 (7 bases). Trimming stripped 11 bases from V and 2 bases from J, with 14 bases between. The germline gives CDR1 ENHRY, CDR2 SYGVKD. CDR3 length equals 13 residues. CDR3 DNA: TGTGCCTCCCTGGGGGGGCCCACAGATACGCAGTATTTT. Translating it yields CASLGGPTDTQYF.

This clone has only one observation. V usage is TRBV5-4 and J usage is TRBJ2-5, with a weak D call TRBD2 (6 bases). The germline CDR1 and CDR2 sequences are SGHNT and YYREEE (reference sequence). The ends were cut back, 4 bases at V and 7 bases at J, with 20 bases in the middle. This CDR3 is built from 15 residues. The CDR3 nucleotides read TGTGCCAGCAGCCCTCCCGGGACTGGGCGGGCGACCCAGTACTTC. This gives the protein CASSPPGTGRATQYF.

The V and J genes are TRBV5-6 and TRBJ2-5; D uncertain. CDR3 length equals 12 residues. Trimming removed 2 bases at V and 5 bases at J, with 7 bases between. Germline assignment: CDR1 SGHDT and CDR2 YYEEEE. This CDR3 reads CASSFSPETQYF. In nucleotides, the CDR3 is TGTGCCAGCAGCTTCTCTCCGGAGACCCAGTACTTC.

V is TRBV4-1 and J is TRBJ1-1; tentatively, D is TRBD1 (6 bases). Germline CDR1 reads MGHRA; CDR2 reads YSYEKL. CDR3 length: 15 amino acids. V lost 3 bases and J 1 base, leaving 12 bases between the germline ends. CDR3 protein: CASSHDTRGNTEAFF. The DNA for the CDR3 is TGCGCCAGCAGCCATGATACCAGGGGGAACACTGAAGCTTTCTTT.

The V gene is TRBV4-1, the J gene TRBJ2-2; tentatively, D is TRBD1 (5 bases). V shed 5 bases and J shed 7 bases, with 11 bases lying between them. This CDR3 is 13 amino acids long. The germline V gene encodes CDR1 MGHRA and CDR2 YSYEKL. The CDR3 protein is CASSFRQFGELFF. CDR3 nucleotide sequence: TGCGCCAGCAGCTTTCGACAGTTCGGGGAGCTGTTTTTT.

The rearrangement links TRBV27 to TRBJ2-7; tentatively, D is TRBD1 (7 bases). CDR3 size: 13 residues. The V end lost 3 bases, the J end lost 5 bases, and 11 bases lay between the germline ends. Germline V gene data show CDR1 as MNHEY and CDR2 as SMNVEV (reference sequence). As DNA, the CDR3 is TGTGCCAGCAGTTTGGGCAGGGGGGACGAGCAGTACTTC. Encoded protein: CASSLGRGDEQYF.

In nucleotides, the CDR3 is TGTGCCAGCAGTTCATCAGGGTTCGCCTACGAGCAGTACTTC. Encoded protein: CASSSSGFAYEQYF. The V gene is TRBV28, the J gene TRBJ2-7; D is perhaps TRBD1 (5 bases). The germline V gene encodes CDR1 MDHEN and CDR2 SYDVKM. The CDR3 length is 14 residues. V was trimmed by 4 bases and J by 2 bases, leaving 12 bases between them.

This clone is a singleton in its sample. J is TRBJ2-7 and V is TRBV27, with TRBD2 identical over 9 bases. Germline values: CDR1 MNHEY, CDR2 SMNVEV (reference sequence). CDR3 length: 15 amino acids. The V and J ends lost 5 bases and 1 base, in that order; junction bases with no gene match: 6. DNA for the CDR3: TGTGCCAGCAGTCTCCGCAGCGGGGGGTCCTACGAGCAGTACTTC. It codes for CASSLRSGGSYEQYF.

The V call is TRBV28, the J call TRBJ2-7; D might be TRBD1 (5 bases). The CDR3 sequence is 13 residues long. Trimming cost V 7 bases and J 3 bases, with 13 bases left between them. CDR1 MDHEN and CDR2 SYDVKM come from the germline V gene. The CDR3 is CASNSGLFYEQYF. The CDR3 DNA is TGTGCCAGCAATTCAGGGCTATTCTACGAGCAGTACTTC.

The rearrangement uses TRBV9 and TRBJ2-2; the D gene is possibly TRBD1 (5 bases). This CDR3 comprises 14 residues. The V gene lost 2 bases and the J gene lost 6 bases, with 11 bases spanning the gap. Germline values: CDR1 SGDLS, CDR2 YYNGEE. This chain's CDR3 is CASSVSQGPGELFF. DNA for the CDR3: TGTGCCAGCAGCGTTTCCCAGGGCCCCGGGGAGCTGTTTTTT. The whole variable domain, filled in from reference TRBV9 and TRBJ2-2, reads DSGVTQTPKHLITATGQRVTLRCSPRSGDLSVYWYQQSLDQGLQFLIQYYNGEERAKGNILERFSAQQFPDLHSELNLSSLELGDSALYFCASSVSQGPGELFFGEGSRLTVL.

The genes are TRBV5-1 and TRBJ2-7; no firm D call. There are 13 residues in the CDR3. Germline CDR1 is SGHRS and CDR2 is YFSETQ. Trimming shortened V by 5 bases and J by 2 bases, and 11 bases separated the two germline ends. The CDR3 region has the DNA TGCGCCAGCAGTCCCGGCGGCCCCTACGAGCAGTACTTC. Encoded protein: CASSPGGPYEQYF.

V usage is TRBV2 and J usage is TRBJ2-5, with 11 bases that match TRBD2. V shed 1 base, J shed 2 bases, and the junction held 9 bases outside the gene matches. Germline CDR1 reads SNHLY; CDR2 reads FYNNEI. The CDR3 has 18 amino acids. Here the CDR3 DNA reads TGTGCCAGCAGTGAAGGACTAGCGGGAAACTGGGGGCAAGAGACCCAGTACTTC. Protein sequence: CASSEGLAGNWGQETQYF. The variable domain in full, completed from reference TRBV2 and TRBJ2-5, reads EPEVTQTPSHQVTQMGQEVILRCVPISNHLYFYWYRQILGQKVEFLVSFYNNEISEKSEIFDDQFSVERPDGSNFTLKIRSTKLEDSAMYFCASSEGLAGNWGQETQYFGPGTRLLVL.

This clone has more than one count but fewer than ten. The chain has TRBV2 and TRBJ2-2, with 14 positions matching TRBD2. In germline, CDR1 is SNHLY, CDR2 FYNNEI. The V and J ends lost 6 bases and 6 bases, in that order; junction bases with no gene match: 6. The CDR3 contains 16 residues. The CDR3 sequence: CASSPTSGRGPGELFF. CDR3 sequence (DNA): TGTGCCAGCAGCCCGACTAGCGGGAGGGGGCCCGGGGAGCTGTTTTTT.

V and J are TRBV28 and TRBJ1-2; perhaps TRBD1 as D (5 bases). The V gene lost 4 bases and the J gene lost 1 base, with 10 bases spanning the gap. CDR1 MDHEN and CDR2 SYDVKM come from the germline V gene. CDR3 size: 14 residues. In nucleotides, the CDR3 is TGTGCCAGCAGTTCGACAGAGATTAACTATGGCTACACCTTC. Protein product: CASSSTEINYGYTF.

Relative to its sample, this clone is medium-sized (0.01 to 0.1%). The CDR3 bases are TGTGCCAGCAGTTCGTCGTCCAGCGGGAGAGTCGATGAGCAGTTCTTC. It encodes CASSSSSSGRVDEQFF. The V and J genes are TRBV27 and TRBJ2-1; 8 bases align to TRBD2. The CDR3 has 16 residues. V dropped 4 bases and J dropped 8; count of bases not matched to a gene: 13. The V gene's germline CDR1 is MNHEY and CDR2 SMNVEV (reference sequence).

A single count supports this clone. The rearrangement joins TRBV5-1 to TRBJ2-5; D is unclear. The CDR3 is 13 residues long. The V and J ends lost 0 bases and 0 bases respectively, with 3 bases between them. Germline V lookup: CDR1 SGHRS, CDR2 YFSETQ. Written as DNA, the CDR3 is TGCGCCAGCAGCTTGGTAGACCAAGAGACCCAGTACTTC. Translated: CASSLVDQETQYF.

The V gene is TRBV7-9, the J gene TRBJ2-7; TRBD2 agrees at 8 bases. From germline, CDR1 is SEHNR and CDR2 FQNEAQ (reference sequence). With V trimmed by 5 bases and J by 6 bases, 9 bases remained unmatched. This CDR3 spans 14 amino acids. CDR3 residues: CASSKNSGMSEQYF. In DNA, the CDR3 is TGTGCCAGCAGCAAAAATAGCGGGATGAGCGAGCAGTACTTC.

In its sample, this clone was seen once. The chain recombines TRBV25-1 with TRBJ2-3; perhaps TRBD2 as D (5 bases). Germline lookup yields CDR1 MGHDK and CDR2 SYGVNS. CDR3 size: 15 residues. V lost 6 bases and J 2 bases, leaving 15 bases between the germline ends. The CDR3 sequence is CASRDQADFTDTQYF. Written as DNA, the CDR3 is TGTGCCAGCAGGGACCAAGCGGATTTCACAGATACGCAGTATTTT. Based on the CDR3 plus reference TRBV25-1 and TRBJ2-3, the full variable domain is EADIYQTPRYLVIGTGKKITLECSQTMGHDKMYWYQQDPGMELHLIHYSYGVNSTEKGDLSSESTVSRIRTEHFPLTLESARPSHTSQYLCASRDQADFTDTQYFGPGTRLTVL.

This rearrangement joins TRBV10-3 to TRBJ2-5, with 7 nucleotides matching TRBD2. The CDR3 covers 16 residues. With V trimmed by 2 bases and J by 2 bases, 8 bases remained unmatched. Germline CDR1 and CDR2: ENHRY and SYGVKD. The CDR3 DNA sequence: TGTGCCATCAGTGAGGGCAGTACGGGGGGTCAAGAGACCCAGTACTTC. Amino acids: CAISEGSTGGQETQYF.